The 8 T cell receptor beta chains presented below share a single source sample, sequenced in a study of identifying expanded T cells in peripheral blood. The method was immunoSEQ multiplex PCR; TCRdb's version includes in-frame clones alone and lacks a portion of them. The sample comprises about 100,000 clones, 80% to 90% of which are singletons, and more than 5.5% rests with the top ten. Specimen: blood. These receptors were taken from a person between 18 and 75 years old in good health.

The chain carries TRBV2 and TRBJ1-2, with D unresolved. This CDR3 spans 13 amino acids. Germline assignment: CDR1 SNHLY and CDR2 FYNNEI. V shed 3 bases and J shed 0 bases, with 5 bases lying between them. The CDR3 loop reads CASSDWSNYGYTF. As DNA, the CDR3 is TGTGCCAGCAGTGACTGGTCTAACTATGGCTACACCTTC.

The genes are TRBV19 and TRBJ2-1; possible D gene TRBD2, 6 bases. CDR1 is LNHDA, CDR2 SQIVND, per germline (reference sequence). The CDR3 has 14 residues. V shed 4 bases and J shed 9 bases, with 16 bases lying between them. The DNA for the CDR3 is TGTGCCAGTAGTAAGAGGGAGGAAGTTGGTGAGCAGTTCTTC. Translating gives CASSKREEVGEQFF. Combining the CDR3 with reference TRBV19 and TRBJ2-1 gives the whole variable domain DGGITQSPKYLFRKEGQNVTLSCEQNLNHDAMYWYRQDPGQGLRLIYYSQIVNDFQKGDIAEGYSVSREKKESFPLTVTSAQKNPTAFYLCASSKREEVGEQFFGPGTRLTVL.

The gene calls are TRBV6-1 and TRBJ1-5; D is unresolved. Trimming shortened V by 2 bases and J by 7 bases, and 9 bases separated the two germline ends. This CDR3 comprises 13 residues. The V gene's germline CDR1 is MNHNS and CDR2 SASEGT. CDR3 loop: CASSELERQPQHF. As DNA, the CDR3 is TGTGCCAGCAGTGAACTAGAAAGGCAGCCCCAGCATTTT.

This chain uses TRBV9 with TRBJ2-7; 8 positions match TRBD1. After removal of 0 bases from V and 3 bases from J, the junction contained 8 bases not matched to a gene. The CDR3 is 16 amino acids. CDR1 and CDR2 (germline): SGDLS, YYNGEE. CDR3 protein: CASSVGGQALLYEQYF. The DNA for the CDR3 is TGTGCCAGCAGCGTAGGGGGACAGGCCCTACTCTACGAGCAGTACTTC.

This chain uses TRBV7-2 with TRBJ1-3; D is ambiguous. This CDR3 comprises 15 residues. Germline CDR1 reads SGHTA; CDR2 reads FQGNSA. Between the trimmed V and J ends, which lost 0 bases and 8 bases, there was a span of 14 bases. Here the CDR3 reads CASSLAGPGLDTIYF. CDR3 nucleotides: TGTGCCAGCAGCTTAGCCGGACCGGGTTTGGACACCATATATTTT.

V usage is TRBV7-8 and J usage is TRBJ2-7; TRBD2 matches at 8 bases. The CDR3 is 14 amino acids. The V and J ends lost 4 bases and 7 bases, in that order; junction bases with no gene match: 9. Germline assignment: CDR1 SGHVS and CDR2 FQNEAQ. The CDR3 region has the DNA TGTGCCAGCAGCTCCGGTAGCGGGGAGAGGGAGCAGTACTTC. Translating it yields CASSSGSGEREQYF.

Concerning this clone itself: Compared with germline, one end of the junction differs, possibly owing to a read error. The V gene is TRBV7-2, the J gene TRBJ1-2; 7 bases align to TRBD1. The CDR3 has 16 residues. Germline V gene sequence: CDR1 SGHTA, CDR2 FQGNSA. CDR3 bases: TGCGCCAGCAGCCAAGGGGGCGGGGGCATCAACTATGGCTACACCTTC. As protein: CASSQGGGGINYGYTF.

The J gene is TRBJ2-6, the V gene TRBV7-9, with a tentative D call TRBD2 (6 bases). V was clipped by 1 base and J by 0 bases, with 7 bases between them. Germline CDR1 and CDR2: SEHNR and FQNEAQ (reference sequence). CDR3 size: 16 residues. In DNA form, the CDR3 reads TGTGCCAGCAGCTTAGTCGGGGGCTCTGGGGCCAACGTCCTGACTTTC. This translates into CASSLVGGSGANVLTF.